One and the same sample provided the 13 T cell receptor beta chains below, sequenced in a study of cytomegalovirus exposure and HLA in healthy donors. PCR primers comprised 60 Vbeta and 13 Jbeta primers. This table comes from immunoSEQ multiplex PCR, and its TCRdb copy is limited to in-frame clones, with some not included. Altogether some 84,000 clones are present, more than 70% being singletons, with the ten largest covering around 2.7%. The sequencing input was PBMCs. The source of these receptors is a male donor in good health and CMV-seropositive.

This sequence joins TRBV5-1 and TRBJ2-7; the D is unclear. The ends were cut back, 4 bases at V and 6 bases at J, with 20 bases in the middle. The CDR3 sequence is 15 residues long. The germline V gene encodes CDR1 SGHRS and CDR2 YFSETQ. The CDR3 spells CASSPGHEIPSEQYF. CDR3 DNA: TGCGCCAGCAGCCCTGGTCACGAGATCCCCTCCGAGCAGTACTTC.

The CDR3 is CASSTTGDPTDTQYF. CDR3 coding DNA: TGCGCCAGCAGCACTACAGGGGACCCCACAGATACGCAGTATTTT. This chain uses TRBV5-1 with TRBJ2-3; 7 bases match TRBD1. CDR1 is SGHRS and CDR2 is YFSETQ in the germline V gene. This CDR3 region has 15 residues. V lost 4 bases to trimming and J lost 2 bases; unmatched junction nucleotides: 7.

The chain recombines TRBV7-2 with TRBJ2-4; 10 bases align to TRBD1. V was pared by 3 bases and J by 7 bases, with 3 bases of the junction left unmatched. CDR1 and CDR2 from the germline V gene are SGHTA and FQGNSA. The CDR3 has 14 residues. In DNA, the CDR3 is TGTGCCAGCAGCTTCTGGACAGGGGGGAACATTCAGTACTTC. Protein product: CASSFWTGGNIQYF.

DNA of the CDR3: TGTGCCAGCAGTTTACTGACAGAAGGCTACACCTTC. It yields the protein CASSLLTEGYTF. This chain connects TRBV28 to TRBJ1-2; TRBD1 is a possible D gene (5 bases). Germline assignment: CDR1 MDHEN and CDR2 SYDVKM. The CDR3 extends over 12 amino acids. Trimming pared 2 bases from V and 8 bases from J, leaving 9 bases between.

This clone was observed a few times. V gene TRBV18 combines with J gene TRBJ2-7; TRBD2 matches 12 bases. Germline V gene data show CDR1 as KGHSH and CDR2 as LQKENI. The CDR3 spans 16 residues. Unmatched junction bases numbered 15, after V lost 6 bases and J lost 9 bases. The CDR3 region is CASSISPTSGRWGQYF. In nucleotides, the CDR3 is TGTGCCAGCTCCATATCACCGACTAGCGGGAGATGGGGGCAGTACTTC.

The J gene is TRBJ2-1, the V gene TRBV19, with 10 bases that match TRBD2. This CDR3 is built from 17 residues. J was trimmed by 4 bases and V by 3 bases; bases with no gene match: 9. Per the germline V gene, CDR1 is LNHDA and CDR2 is SQIVND (reference sequence). The CDR3 loop is CASSMRLAGAFYNEQFF. The CDR3 DNA sequence: TGTGCCAGTAGTATGCGGCTAGCGGGAGCTTTTTACAATGAGCAGTTCTTC.

This clone turned up a few times. CDR3 coding DNA: TGTGCCAGCAGTTACGGACAGGGGGCGGGCAATCAGCCCCAGCATTTT. Translated, it gives CASSYGQGAGNQPQHF. The chain uses TRBV6-6 and TRBJ1-5, with 11 nucleotides matching TRBD1. V was pared by 2 bases and J by 2 bases, with 2 bases of the junction left unmatched. From germline, CDR1 is MNHNY and CDR2 SVGAGI (reference sequence). The CDR3 extends over 16 amino acids.

As DNA, the CDR3 is TGTGCCAGAAGCACTTGCCCGACAGTTTTGGCAGGGTTCCGATCTGGGGCCAACGTCCTGACTTTC. It encodes CARSTCPTVLAGFRSGANVLTF. The V call is TRBV5-3, the J call TRBJ2-6; a possible D gene is TRBD1 (5 bases). TRBV5-3 is noted as an ORF with a role that remains uncertain. Trimming cost V 4 bases and J 1 base, with 30 bases left between them. The CDR3 spans 22 residues.

J is TRBJ2-7 and V is TRBV14, with D maybe TRBD2 (6 bases). V dropped 1 base and J dropped 4 bases, with 17 bases sitting between them. The CDR3 has 16 amino acids. In germline, CDR1 is SGHDN, CDR2 FVKESK. CDR3 coding DNA: TGTGCCAGCAGCCAAGTAACCTTTAGCGGACAATACGAGCAGTACTTC. Its protein is CASSQVTFSGQYEQYF.

The table lists this clone with a few counts. The chain employs TRBV11-1 and TRBJ2-7; 11 bases line up with TRBD2. V was clipped by 6 bases and J by 3 bases; unmatched bases: 7. This CDR3 comprises 15 residues. CDR1 is SGHAT and CDR2 is FQDESV in the germline V gene (reference sequence). CDR3 amino acids: CASSWGGTSGYEQYF. CDR3 DNA sequence: TGTGCCAGCAGTTGGGGAGGGACTAGCGGCTACGAGCAGTACTTC.

The chain has TRBV28 and TRBJ2-3; TRBD2 aligns across 9 bases. This CDR3 spans 15 amino acids. Germline V gene lookup returns CDR1 MDHEN and CDR2 SYDVKM. V lost 9 bases, J lost 3 bases, and 10 bases stayed unmatched. Written as DNA, the CDR3 is TGTGCCAGTCGAGTAGCGGGAGTTGAGACAGATACGCAGTATTTT. Its protein is CASRVAGVETDTQYF.

The CDR3 DNA follows: TGTGCCAGCAGTTTAGCGGGAGGGTACGCAGATACGCAGTATTTT. This gives the protein CASSLAGGYADTQYF. This rearrangement joins TRBV7-3 to TRBJ2-3; TRBD2 aligns across 11 bases. Germline lookup yields CDR1 SGHTA and CDR2 FQGTGA. V lost 6 bases and J lost 4; bases outside the gene matches: 6. The CDR3 contains 15 residues.

This clone has only a few counts. The CDR3 region has the DNA TGTGCCAGCAGCTTCGGGACAGGCGGCAATGAGCAGTTCTTC. Its translation: CASSFGTGGNEQFF. V usage is TRBV7-9 and J usage is TRBJ2-1; the match to TRBD1 covers 8 bases. This CDR3 region has 14 residues. The junction had 4 bases not matched to a gene; V was cut back by 3 bases and J by 6 bases. Germline-derived CDR1 and CDR2 are SEHNR and FQNEAQ (reference sequence).